One sample yielded the 16 T cell receptor beta chains listed below, sequenced in a study of response to subunit inactivated influenza vaccine. MiXCR, run by TCRdb on the RT-PCR reads, gives a single entry per CDR3 protein. The data hold about 780,000 distinct CDR3 sequences, with about a fifth observed a single time. The source material was PBMCs from blood, sampled 4 to 6 days after vaccination. The receptor set was obtained from a man aged 50-60 years who received an inactivated influenza vaccine.

The genes are TRBV6-1 and TRBJ2-2; 11 nucleotides match TRBD1. Germline loops: CDR1 MNHNS, CDR2 SASEGT. The CDR3 totals 18 residues. V shed 6 bases and J 1 base; nucleotides not matched to a gene: 10. CDR3: CASSRKGQGDLNTGELFF. CDR3 DNA: TGTGCCAGCAGCCGAAAGGGACAGGGGGATCTGAACACCGGGGAGCTGTTTTTT.

The sample holds a few counts of this clonotype. V gene TRBV25-1 combines with J gene TRBJ1-2, with a weak D call TRBD1 (5 bases). Deletions cut 10 bases from V and 3 bases from J, with 12 bases between. CDR1 and CDR2 (germline): MGHDK, SYGVNS. The CDR3 loop spans 12 amino acids. The DNA for the CDR3 is TGTGCCACCATGCAGGGAGACTATGGCTACACCTTC. It specifies CATMQGDYGYTF.

This clonotype has at least ten counts. The DNA for the CDR3 is TGTGCCAGCAGTGCCACGACCCAGGCACAGGGGGGCGGAAACATTCAGTACTTC. Amino acids: CASSATTQAQGGGNIQYF. The chain couples TRBV28 to TRBJ2-4; TRBD1 agrees at 8 bases. V gave up 5 bases and J gave up 6 bases; unmatched junction bases: 18. This CDR3 comprises 18 residues. The germline gives CDR1 MDHEN, CDR2 SYDVKM.

This clonotype was observed a handful of times. J is TRBJ2-4 and V is TRBV4-2, with D perhaps being TRBD1 or TRBD2 (6 bases each). With 4 bases removed from V and 8 bases from J, the gap between germline ends came to 21 bases. Per germline, CDR1 LGHNA and CDR2 YNFKEQ. This CDR3 comprises 16 residues. The CDR3 loop reads CASSPLGAEGVYIQYF. The CDR3 region has the DNA TGTGCCAGCAGCCCCCTAGGAGCGGAGGGGGTTTACATTCAGTACTTC.

The chain recombines TRBV20-1 with TRBJ2-7, with 15 bases matching TRBD2. Per germline, CDR1 DFQATT and CDR2 SNEGSKA (reference sequence). CDR3 length: 18 residues. V lost 5 bases to trimming and J lost 8 bases; unmatched junction nucleotides: 19. CDR3 in DNA: TGCAGTGCTGCCATTTTAATATTAATAGGGACTAGCGGGGGGAAGCAGTACTTC. As protein: CSAAILILIGTSGGKQYF.

This clonotype was picked up a small number of times. DNA of the CDR3: TGTGCCAGCTCACCATTACGGCAAGAGACCCAGTACTTC. Amino acids: CASSPLRQETQYF. V gene TRBV18 combines with J gene TRBJ2-5; D gene uncertain. This CDR3 comprises 13 residues. Germline CDR1 is KGHSH and CDR2 is LQKENI. Trimming stripped 2 bases from V and 2 bases from J, with 6 bases between.

V is TRBV6-2 or TRBV6-3 and J is TRBJ1-3, with D maybe TRBD1 (6 bases). Trimming shortened V by 6 bases and J by 2 bases, and 11 bases separated the two germline ends. The CDR3 has 14 residues. Looked up from germline, CDR1 is MNHEY and CDR2 is SVGEGT. The CDR3 is CASSPRTAGNTIYF. CDR3 DNA: TGTGCCAGCAGCCCCCGGACAGCTGGAAACACCATATATTTT.

A few counts support this clonotype. The chain uses TRBV6-2 or TRBV6-3 and TRBJ1-1; 9 bases match TRBD1. CDR1 is MNHEY and CDR2 is SVGEGT in the germline V gene. The CDR3 is 17 amino acids. J was trimmed by 4 bases and V by 5 bases; bases with no gene match: 14. CDR3 coding DNA: TGTGCCAGCAGTCAAACCCCCGGGACAGGGATAAGCACTGAAGCTTTCTTT. Protein sequence: CASSQTPGTGISTEAFF.

The V and J genes are TRBV10-1 and TRBJ2-7; 9 bases map to TRBD2. This CDR3 comprises 16 residues. Germline trimming cut 5 bases from V and 6 bases from J; bases unmatched to any gene: 14. Germline CDR1 is WNHNN and CDR2 is SYGVQD (reference sequence). CDR3 sequence reads: CASSPGGAGGHFEQYF. The CDR3, as DNA: TGCGCCAGCAGTCCTGGGGGAGCGGGGGGTCACTTCGAGCAGTACTTC.

This clonotype came up a few times. The genes are TRBV21-1 and TRBJ1-6; TRBD1, the D gene given by the table, was not confirmed from the DNA. TRBV21-1 counts as a pseudogene. The CDR3 spans 15 residues. CDR3 coding DNA: TGTGCCAGCAGCAAAGAAACGGACAGCAATTCACCCCTCCACTTT. Translation gives CASSKETDSNSPLHF.

This clonotype occurred a few times. The chain carries TRBV6-1 and TRBJ2-1, with 14 positions matching TRBD2. Per the germline V gene, CDR1 is MNHNS and CDR2 is SASEGT. CDR3 length: 14 residues. Trimming cost V 6 bases and J 15 bases; bases outside gene matches: 10. This CDR3 reads CASRTLGTSGRLFF. CDR3 DNA: TGTGCCAGCAGGACCCTCGGGACTAGCGGGAGATTGTTCTTC.

This clonotype was counted between two and nine times. This rearrangement joins TRBV12-3 or TRBV12-4 to TRBJ1-5; weak D call: TRBD1 (5 bases). This CDR3 comprises 15 residues. V lost 3 bases, J lost 3 bases, and 12 bases lay in between. The CDR3 reads CASSLGQTNNQPQHF. The DNA for the CDR3 is TGTGCCAGCAGTTTGGGGCAGACTAACAATCAGCCCCAGCATTTT.

Here the CDR3 reads CASSSRTGEGGYEQYF. The DNA of the CDR3 is TGTGCCAGCAGCTCAAGGACAGGGGAAGGGGGCTACGAGCAGTACTTC. The chain carries TRBV7-9 and TRBJ2-7, with 9 bases fitting TRBD1. Germline CDR1 and CDR2: SEHNR and FQNEAQ (reference sequence). The CDR3 runs 16 residues. The V segment lost 4 bases and the J segment 3 bases; nucleotides outside the gene matches: 10. The whole variable domain, remainder taken from reference TRBV7-9 and TRBJ2-7, is DTGVSQNPRHKITKRGQNVTFRCDPISEHNRLYWYRQTLGQGPEFLTYFQNEAQLEKSRLLSDRFSAERPKGSFSTLEIQRTEQGDSAMYLCASSSRTGEGGYEQYFGPGTRLTVT.

The chain combines TRBV12-3 or TRBV12-4 with TRBJ1-6; 9 positions match TRBD1. The CDR3 is made up of 14 amino acids. V lost 3 bases and J lost 9; bases outside the gene matches: 3. The CDR3 bases are TGTGCCAGCAGTTTCCGACAGGGGGTTTCACCCCTCCACTTT. Translation: CASSFRQGVSPLHF.

V gene TRBV10-3 combines with J gene TRBJ2-7; 9 nucleotides line up with TRBD2. The J segment lost 1 base and the V segment lost 2 bases, leaving 6 bases of the junction unmatched. The CDR3 has 16 amino acids. Per the germline V gene, CDR1 is ENHRY and CDR2 is SYGVKD. The CDR3 reads CAISERSGRRSYEQYF. DNA of the CDR3: TGTGCCATCAGTGAGCGAAGCGGGAGGCGATCCTACGAGCAGTACTTC.

Worth noting for this clonotype: Since a much larger clone is just one base distant, this may be a read error. V usage is TRBV12-3 or TRBV12-4 and J usage is TRBJ2-1, with TRBD1 matching 9 bases. The CDR3 loop spans 12 amino acids. The V and J ends lost 4 bases and 15 bases, in that order; junction bases with no gene match: 7. DNA for the CDR3: TGTGCCAGCAGTTCCGGCGGGACAGGGCTGTTCTTC. This sequence encodes CASSSGGTGLFF.